The 28 T cell receptor beta chains given below trace back to one sample, sequenced in a study of blood T cell repertoires in COVID-19. Some clones are missing from TCRdb's copy, which holds only in-frame ones; the method was immunoSEQ multiplex PCR. The table includes some 240,000 clones, around 81% detected once. The sample taken for sequencing was peripheral blood. These receptors were obtained from a woman aged 80 or over with COVID-19, enrolled during active disease.

Only one count was recorded for this clone. The V gene is TRBV19, the J gene TRBJ2-3; D is ambiguous. Trimming removed 3 bases at V and 5 bases at J, with 9 bases between. CDR1 is LNHDA, CDR2 SQIVND, per germline (reference sequence). The CDR3 runs to 13 residues. The CDR3 coding sequence is TGTGCCAGTAGTATGACGACGGGAGATACGCAGTATTTT. This sequence encodes CASSMTTGDTQYF.

This clone was seen a handful of times. This sequence joins TRBV12-5 and TRBJ1-4; D may be TRBD1 (5 bases). The CDR3 has 15 residues. Germline CDR1 is LGHNT and CDR2 is FRNRAP. Trimming removed 4 bases from V and 6 bases from J, with 15 bases in between. The CDR3 nucleotides read TGTGCTAGTGGTTCGCGACAGAGTAGTTATGAAAAACTGTTTTTT. It encodes CASGSRQSSYEKLFF.

The chain carries TRBV5-1 and TRBJ2-5; the D gene is possibly TRBD2 (6 bases). The germline CDR1 and CDR2 sequences are SGHRS and YFSETQ. V was trimmed by 4 bases and J by 1 base, leaving 14 bases between them. The CDR3 spans 15 residues. The CDR3 sequence: CASSKTSGLQETQYF. In DNA form, the CDR3 reads TGCGCCAGCAGCAAAACGAGCGGGCTCCAAGAGACCCAGTACTTC.

The chain recombines TRBV10-2 with TRBJ1-6; TRBD1 might be the D (6 bases). Trimming took 7 bases from V and 0 from J, leaving 10 bases between them. This CDR3 has 15 residues. In germline, CDR1 is WSHSY, CDR2 SAAADI. Here the CDR3 DNA reads TGCGCCAGCATGATGGGACACTCCTATAATTCACCCCTCCACTTT. Translating gives CASMMGHSYNSPLHF.

This chain uses TRBV19 with TRBJ2-2; 7 positions agree with TRBD1. The CDR3 has 16 amino acids. The V and J ends lost 3 bases and 6 bases, in that order; junction bases with no gene match: 10. The germline V gene encodes CDR1 LNHDA and CDR2 SQIVND (reference sequence). CDR3 in amino acids: CASSIRDSQRAGELFF. The CDR3 bases are TGTGCCAGTAGTATTAGGGACAGTCAGAGAGCCGGGGAGCTGTTTTTT.

J is TRBJ2-7 and V is TRBV30; D is perhaps TRBD1 (6 bases). The CDR3 totals 14 residues. Trimming pared 4 bases from V and 1 base from J, leaving 14 bases between. Germline V gene lookup returns CDR1 GTSNPN and CDR2 SVGIG (reference sequence). The CDR3 coding sequence is TGTGCCTGGAAAACAGAAGACAGGTCCTACGAGCAGTACTTC. Its translation is CAWKTEDRSYEQYF.

The chain combines TRBV7-6 with TRBJ2-3; D may be TRBD2 (6 bases). The ends were cut back, 5 bases at V and 5 bases at J, with 17 bases in the middle. This CDR3 comprises 15 residues. Per the germline V gene, CDR1 is SGHVS and CDR2 is FNYEAQ. The CDR3 nucleotides read TGTGCCAGCAGCATTGAGCGGGCAGGTGGAGATACGCAGTATTTT. Protein product: CASSIERAGGDTQYF.

The V and J genes are TRBV28 and TRBJ1-5; maybe TRBD1 (5 bases). V dropped 7 bases and J dropped 6 bases, with 10 bases sitting between them. Germline loops: CDR1 MDHEN, CDR2 SYDVKM. This CDR3 is 12 amino acids long. CDR3 coding DNA: TGTGCCAGCACGTCCAGGGTTCAGCCCCAGCATTTT. It translates to CASTSRVQPQHF.

The rearrangement uses TRBV7-9 and TRBJ2-1; a possible D gene is TRBD2 (5 bases). The germline gives CDR1 SEHNR, CDR2 FQNEAQ (reference sequence). V dropped 4 bases and J dropped 6 bases, with 10 bases sitting between them. CDR3 length: 13 residues. CDR3 nucleotide sequence: TGTGCCAGCAGCTCCGGACTCAGCAATGAGCAGTTCTTC. Translated, it gives CASSSGLSNEQFF.

The rearrangement joins TRBV6-2 or TRBV6-3 to TRBJ2-7; 10 nucleotides align to TRBD2. CDR1 is MNHEY and CDR2 is SVGEGT in the germline V gene. Unmatched junction bases numbered 7, after V lost 2 bases and J lost 6 bases. The CDR3 runs 15 residues. Here the CDR3 reads CASSYESGRAVEQYF. CDR3 in DNA: TGTGCCAGCAGTTACGAAAGCGGGAGGGCCGTCGAGCAGTACTTC.

The CDR3 nucleotides are TGTGCCACCAATGGCCGGCAGGGCCGCACAGATACGCAGTATTTT. Translated: CATNGRQGRTDTQYF. The chain links TRBV6-6 to TRBJ2-3; D is possibly TRBD1 (5 bases). The CDR3 contains 15 residues. Per germline, CDR1 MNHNY and CDR2 SVGAGI (reference sequence). Trimming left V 10 bases short and J 1 base short, with 18 bases between.

This clone was recorded only once. Other DNA sequences from this sample encode an identical CDR3 as well. The chain carries TRBV18 and TRBJ1-1; a possible D gene is TRBD1 (5 bases). Germline-derived CDR1 and CDR2 are KGHSH and LQKENI. Trimming took off 3 bases at V and 1 base at J, with 6 bases between the two ends. This CDR3 contains 13 residues. The DNA for the CDR3 is TGTGCCAGCTCACCCCAGGGGAACACTGAAGCTTTCTTT. Its protein is CASSPQGNTEAFF.

The V call is TRBV6-5, the J call TRBJ2-7, with 8 bases aligning to TRBD1. V trimming: 8 bases; J trimming: 3 bases; junction bases outside the gene matches: 9. The CDR3 contains 14 residues. Germline values: CDR1 MNHEY, CDR2 SVGAGI. CDR3 nucleotides: TGTGCCAGCGGGACAGGACCATTCCTCTACGAGCAGTACTTC. This gives the protein CASGTGPFLYEQYF.

The chain joins TRBV7-6 to TRBJ1-4, with D possibly matching TRBD1 (5 bases). The V gene's germline CDR1 is SGHVS and CDR2 FNYEAQ. CDR3 length: 16 amino acids. V dropped 5 bases and J dropped 3 bases, with 16 bases sitting between them. CDR3 sequence reads: CASSPTRGRPNEKLFF. CDR3 bases: TGTGCCAGCAGCCCGACCCGGGGGAGGCCTAATGAAAAACTGTTTTTT.

CDR3 amino acids: CASSVLPGQGWNEQFF. The DNA of the CDR3 is TGCGCCAGCAGCGTTTTACCGGGACAGGGATGGAATGAGCAGTTCTTC. The chain recombines TRBV5-1 with TRBJ2-1; 9 bases map to TRBD1. Germline CDR1 and CDR2: SGHRS and YFSETQ. J was trimmed by 7 bases and V by 4 bases; bases with no gene match: 12. The CDR3 has 16 amino acids.

The CDR3 reads CASSPRVDDLEAFF. In nucleotides, the CDR3 is TGTGCCAGCTCCCCCAGGGTAGATGACCTCGAAGCTTTCTTT. The chain recombines TRBV18 with TRBJ1-1, with a weak D call TRBD1 (5 bases). This CDR3 comprises 14 residues. Trimming removed 6 bases from V and 8 bases from J, with 19 bases in between. Germline V gene data show CDR1 as KGHSH and CDR2 as LQKENI.

The V call is TRBV7-9, the J call TRBJ2-1, with 13 bases lining up with TRBD2. The CDR3 consists of 17 residues. Trimming at V came to 4 bases and at J to 8 bases, leaving 11 bases not matched to a gene. The V gene's germline CDR1 is SEHNR and CDR2 FQNEAQ (reference sequence). The CDR3 nucleotides read TGTGCCAGCAGCTCGCGTGGGGGACTAGCGGGGAGGGATGAGCAGTTCTTC. Its translation is CASSSRGGLAGRDEQFF.

The V and J genes are TRBV2 and TRBJ1-2, with D maybe TRBD1 (5 bases). Trimming cost V 5 bases and J 4 bases, with 8 bases left between them. The CDR3 extends over 12 amino acids. Germline V gene lookup returns CDR1 SNHLY and CDR2 FYNNEI. The CDR3 DNA reads TGTGCCAGCAGTTACGGGGGCTATGGCTACACCTTC. This gives the protein CASSYGGYGYTF.

J is TRBJ2-3 and V is TRBV7-6, with TRBD1 matching 8 bases. The J segment lost 6 bases and the V segment lost 5 bases, leaving 4 bases of the junction unmatched. The CDR3 is 13 residues long. CDR1 and CDR2 from the germline V gene are SGHVS and FNYEAQ. CDR3 DNA: TGTGCCAGCAGCCTCCGGGACAGGGATACGCAGTATTTT. As protein: CASSLRDRDTQYF.

The chain is built from TRBV5-1 and TRBJ1-6; D gene uncertain. Trimming took off 0 bases at V and 7 bases at J, with 5 bases between the two ends. The CDR3 spans 13 residues. CDR1 and CDR2 (germline): SGHRS, YFSETQ. Here the CDR3 DNA reads TGCGCCAGCAGCTTGGGCGGAAATTCACCCCTCCACTTT. Translated: CASSLGGNSPLHF. Drawing the rest from reference TRBV5-1 and TRBJ1-6, the complete variable domain is KAGVTQTPRYLIKTRGQQVTLSCSPISGHRSVSWYQQTPGQGLQFLFEYFSETQRNKGNFPGRFSGRQFSNSRSEMNVSTLELGDSALYLCASSLGGNSPLHFGNGTRLTVT.

This clone turned up a few times. The chain has TRBV18 and TRBJ1-3; D unclear. CDR1 and CDR2 (germline): KGHSH, LQKENI. CDR3 size: 15 residues. With 2 bases removed from V and 4 bases from J, the gap between germline ends came to 12 bases. In DNA, the CDR3 is TGTGCCAGCTCACCAACGGCCGGGTCGGGAAACACCATATATTTT. It specifies CASSPTAGSGNTIYF.

The chain uses TRBV7-8 and TRBJ1-4, with 9 bases aligning to TRBD1. The trim removed 5 bases at V and 4 bases at J, leaving 8 bases unmatched. Germline V gives CDR1 SGHVS, CDR2 FQNEAQ. CDR3 length equals 16 residues. As DNA, the CDR3 is TGTGCCAGCAGCCTTACCGGGACAGGGTATAATGAAAAACTGTTTTTT. It encodes CASSLTGTGYNEKLFF.

The chain recombines TRBV5-4 with TRBJ1-2; maybe TRBD1 (6 bases). CDR1 and CDR2 (germline): SGHNT, YYREEE (reference sequence). CDR3 size: 13 residues. Trimming removed 2 bases from V and 3 bases from J, with 8 bases in between. The CDR3 reads CASSLAGDYGYTF. The CDR3 region has the DNA TGTGCCAGCAGCTTAGCAGGGGACTATGGCTACACCTTC.

This clone occurred once. The genes are TRBV29-1 and TRBJ2-3; 11 positions match TRBD2. Looked up from germline, CDR1 is SQVTM and CDR2 is ANQGSEA. The V segment lost 7 bases and the J segment 3 bases; nucleotides outside the gene matches: 9. The CDR3 runs to 15 residues. The CDR3, as DNA: TGCAGCGCCATACTAGCGGGAGTTGGGACAGATACGCAGTATTTT. Amino acids: CSAILAGVGTDTQYF.

CDR3 coding DNA: TGTGCCAGCAGTGGGGGCGGTGAAAAACTGTTTTTT. Its protein is CASSGGGEKLFF. This rearrangement joins TRBV12-3 or TRBV12-4 to TRBJ1-4; perhaps TRBD1 as D (6 bases). Trimming pared 5 bases from V and 7 bases from J, leaving 8 bases between. This CDR3 comprises 12 residues.

This clone was seen only a few times. This chain links TRBV18 with TRBJ2-4, with 7 bases fitting TRBD1. The length of the CDR3 is 15 residues. The germline V gene has CDR1 KGHSH and CDR2 LQKENI. Unmatched junction bases numbered 6, after V lost 2 bases and J lost 5 bases. The CDR3 sequence is CASSPTEGAQNIQYF. CDR3 nucleotide sequence: TGTGCCAGCTCACCAACCGAGGGGGCACAAAACATTCAGTACTTC.

This rearrangement joins TRBV6-2 or TRBV6-3 to TRBJ2-7; perhaps TRBD2 as D (6 bases). The CDR3 is made up of 15 amino acids. Germline V gene lookup returns CDR1 MNHEY and CDR2 SVGEGT. Trimming stripped 5 bases from V and 0 bases from J, with 14 bases between. CDR3 sequence (DNA): TGTGCCAGCAGTCACGAGCGGGTGAGCTCCTACGAGCAGTACTTC. Protein sequence: CASSHERVSSYEQYF.

The chain is built from TRBV9 and TRBJ1-2, with D possibly being TRBD1 (5 bases). Germline CDR1 SGDLS, CDR2 YYNGEE. The CDR3 loop spans 17 amino acids. Trimming pared 5 bases from V and 4 bases from J, leaving 24 bases between. Written as DNA, the CDR3 is TGTGCCAGCAGTCCTTCCGGGGGTCTCGGGATCGGCTATGGCTACACCTTC. Its protein is CASSPSGGLGIGYGYTF.